Sequencing of this T cell receptor (beta chain) was carried out in a study of blood T cell repertoires in COVID-19. Study overall: The cDNA or gDNA used as material had been derived from T cells, B-cell-depleted T cells, or PBMCs.

About this clone: Other DNA sequences in this specimen translate into the identical CDR3.

The germline CDR1 and CDR2 sequences are MNHEY and SVGAGI. CDR3 length equals 12 residues. V was pared by 0 bases and J by 8 bases, with 7 bases between. Assay used: immunoSEQ multiplex PCR; TCRdb lists only in-frame clones, some missing. The sample contains around 120,000 clones, 70% to 80% of which appear only once. The receptor was isolated from a woman of 80 years or more with acute or convalescent COVID-19. Sequencing was done on a sample of peripheral blood. The genes are TRBV6-5 and TRBJ1-1, with D perhaps matching TRBD1 (5 bases). CDR3 in amino acids: CASSYSGAEAFF. Written as DNA, the CDR3 is TGTGCCAGCAGTTACTCTGGGGCCGAAGCTTTCTTT.